The clone carrying this TCR beta chain was observed a few times. Antigen unknown. This CDR3 is built from 16 residues. The germline V and J ends were trimmed by 5 bases and 0 bases, with 14 bases remaining between them. Germline lookup yields CDR1 WSHSY and CDR2 SAAADI. This record comes from a study of T cell repertoires in cytomegalovirus infection. About the study: TCR beta signatures that were public indicated CMV infection and matching HLA type. Study findings and constraints: Cumulative public TCR beta family frequency identified carriers of CMV plus the relevant HLA. Ex vivo responses were dominated by HLA-C-restricted CMV-specific TCR beta clonotypes.

Each CDR3 protein gets one entry after TCRdb re-called the reads with MiXCR. Among 450,000 to 600,000 distinct CDR3 sequences listed, around 10% were seen once. The chain employs TRBV10-2 and TRBJ2-1, with D possibly called TRBD1 or TRBD2 (7 bases each). This TCR was recovered from a human donor in good health (CMV status not recorded). Some clones in this sample may be carry-over from other donors' samples. The sample was PBMCs. The CDR3 reads CASSLQGEGSYNEQFF. In nucleotides, the CDR3 is TGCGCCAGCAGTCTGCAGGGGGAGGGCTCCTACAATGAGCAGTTCTTC.